Sequencing of this T cell receptor (beta chain) was carried out in a study of post-analysis software for immune sequencing data. On the study more broadly: Recorded disease courses covered relapsing-remitting, secondary progressive and progressive-relapsing multiple sclerosis. Some patients had no subtype annotation. Study findings and constraints: Among multiple sclerosis patients, normalized Chao1 diversity was significantly below that of controls. The authors found that F measure strongly co-clustered same-batch samples.

Remarks on this clonotype: Its target is unknown.

Unique molecular identifiers tagged the TCR beta cDNA libraries. Each batch of about 0.95 to 10 million T cells produced roughly 0.5 million cDNA molecules. Each CDR3 protein gets one entry after TCRdb re-called the PCR reads with MiXCR. The sample has hundreds of thousands of distinct CDR3 sequences, 30% seen once. The sequenced sample consisted of blood. The sequence was collected from a girl aged 5 to 17 with multiple sclerosis.

This chain's CDR3 is CASSSLRTGGVTGELFF. In nucleotides, the CDR3 is TGTGCCAGCAGTTCACTTAGGACAGGGGGCGTCACCGGGGAGCTGTTTTTT. The rearrangement links TRBV27 to TRBJ2-2; TRBD1 matches 11 bases. V lost 4 bases and J lost 4; bases outside the gene matches: 8. CDR3 length: 17 amino acids. Germline assignment: CDR1 MNHEY and CDR2 SMNVEV (reference sequence).